Listed here are 16 T cell receptor beta chains from one sample, sequenced in a study of cytomegalovirus exposure and HLA in healthy donors. Both 60 Vbeta primers and 13 Jbeta primers went into the PCR. Clones were sequenced by immunoSEQ multiplex PCR, and TCRdb holds only the in-frame ones, with some missing. The sample has some 210,000 clones, more than 75% seen once. The sequenced material came from PBMCs. The source is a male donor in good health and CMV-seronegative.

The chain carries TRBV5-4 and TRBJ1-2, with D maybe TRBD1 (5 bases). Germline V gives CDR1 SGHNT, CDR2 YYREEE (reference sequence). This CDR3 is 13 amino acids long. V was cut by 2 bases and J by 8 bases, with 13 bases left in between. DNA for the CDR3: TGTGCCAGCAGCTTTTGGCAGGGTGAGGGCTACACCTTC. It codes for CASSFWQGEGYTF. Using reference TRBV5-4 and TRBJ1-2 for the parts outside the CDR3, the full variable domain is ETGVTQSPTHLIKTRGQQVTLRCSSQSGHNTVSWYQQALGQGPQFIFQYYREEENGRGNFPPRFSGLQFPNYSSELNVNALELDDSALYLCASSFWQGEGYTFGSGTRLTVV.

The rearrangement joins TRBV5-6 to TRBJ1-1; perhaps TRBD1 as D (6 bases). Trimming removed 0 bases from V and 0 bases from J, with 12 bases in between. The CDR3 loop spans 16 amino acids. Germline CDR1 SGHDT, CDR2 YYEEEE. The CDR3: CASSLEWRQVNTEAFF. As DNA, the CDR3 is TGTGCCAGCAGCTTGGAGTGGAGACAGGTGAACACTGAAGCTTTCTTT.

V is TRBV19 and J is TRBJ1-1; 12 nucleotides line up with TRBD1. CDR1 is LNHDA and CDR2 is SQIVND in the germline V gene (reference sequence). The CDR3 sequence is 16 residues long. Trimming took 5 bases from V and 4 from J; bases not matched to a gene: 8. DNA of the CDR3: TGTGCCAGTAGTCAACCGGGACAGGGGGCTGGCACTGAAGCTTTCTTT. The encoded protein is CASSQPGQGAGTEAFF.

This chain uses TRBV15 with TRBJ1-5, with D possibly TRBD1 on 6 matching bases. Trimming removed 4 bases at V and 5 bases at J, with 12 bases between. Germline-derived CDR1 and CDR2 are LNHNV and YYDKDF (reference sequence). The CDR3 runs 14 residues. The CDR3, as DNA: TGTGCCACCAGCACCAGACAGGACCATCAGCCCCAGCATTTT. Residues: CATSTRQDHQPQHF.

V is TRBV7-2 and J is TRBJ1-1; 9 bases are a match to TRBD1. CDR1 and CDR2 (germline): SGHTA, FQGNSA. The CDR3 is made up of 15 amino acids. Trimming at V came to 2 bases and at J to 4 bases, leaving 5 bases not matched to a gene. The CDR3 DNA reads TGTGCCAGCAGCTTAACAGGGACAGGGACCACTGAAGCTTTCTTT. This gives the protein CASSLTGTGTTEAFF.

The chain has TRBV19 and TRBJ2-7; D is possibly TRBD1 (6 bases). This CDR3 has 15 residues. Germline values: CDR1 LNHDA, CDR2 SQIVND (reference sequence). V shed 6 bases and J shed 3 bases, with 18 bases lying between them. The CDR3: CASSPGTGQLYEQYF. The CDR3 DNA reads as TGTGCCAGTAGCCCGGGTACCGGACAGCTCTACGAGCAGTACTTC.

This clone came up once. The chain carries TRBV11-2 and TRBJ1-2; D is undetermined. In germline, CDR1 is SGHAT, CDR2 FQNNGV. This CDR3 comprises 14 residues. The germline V and J ends were trimmed by 1 base and 8 bases, with 14 bases remaining between them. The CDR3 DNA follows: TGTGCCAGCAGCTTAGTCGGGATTGGTCAAGGCTACACCTTC. It is translated as CASSLVGIGQGYTF.

This sequence joins TRBV7-3 and TRBJ2-1, with D perhaps matching TRBD2 (8 bases). Germline CDR1 and CDR2: SGHTA and FQGTGA. The CDR3 sequence is 15 residues long. V was trimmed by 5 bases and J by 7 bases, leaving 18 bases between them. The CDR3 DNA is TGTGCCAGCAGCCCCCGGGAGGGGGCTCTAAATGAGCAGTTCTTC. It yields the protein CASSPREGALNEQFF.

V usage is TRBV19 and J usage is TRBJ1-4; 7 bases fit TRBD1. CDR1 and CDR2 from the germline V gene are LNHDA and SQIVND (reference sequence). V was pared by 5 bases and J by 5 bases, with 8 bases of the junction left unmatched. This CDR3 has 15 residues. The CDR3 sequence: CASSPRDSLNEKLFF. The DNA of the CDR3 is TGTGCCAGTAGTCCTCGGGACAGTCTGAATGAAAAACTGTTTTTT.

This rearrangement joins TRBV28 to TRBJ1-3; D is possibly TRBD1 (6 bases). Between the trimmed V and J ends, which lost 4 bases and 4 bases, there was a span of 8 bases. This CDR3 comprises 13 residues. Germline CDR1 MDHEN, CDR2 SYDVKM. CDR3 nucleotides: TGTGCCAGCAGTTCCGGACAGGGAAACACCATATATTTT. Residues: CASSSGQGNTIYF.

The V gene is TRBV28, the J gene TRBJ1-2; 8 bases match TRBD1. CDR3 length: 14 amino acids. Germline V lookup: CDR1 MDHEN, CDR2 SYDVKM. J lost 7 bases, V lost 2 bases, and 6 bases had no gene match. The CDR3 is CASSLGQGALGYTF. The CDR3 DNA reads TGTGCCAGCAGTTTAGGTCAGGGGGCGCTTGGCTACACCTTC.

The chain links TRBV30 to TRBJ1-1; 8 nucleotides line up with TRBD1. Germline V gives CDR1 GTSNPN, CDR2 SVGIG (reference sequence). This CDR3 comprises 13 residues. V shed 4 bases and J 3 bases; nucleotides not matched to a gene: 4. The CDR3 is CAWKGQGYTEAFF. CDR3 DNA sequence: TGTGCCTGGAAAGGACAGGGCTACACTGAAGCTTTCTTT.

V and J are TRBV28 and TRBJ2-2; 10 bases match TRBD2. From germline, CDR1 is MDHEN and CDR2 SYDVKM. The CDR3 runs 15 residues. Trimming cost V 6 bases and J 1 base; bases outside gene matches: 2. CDR3 in amino acids: CASRLAGQNTGELFF. The CDR3 DNA sequence: TGTGCCAGCAGACTAGCGGGACAGAACACCGGGGAGCTGTTTTTT. The variable domain in full, completed from reference TRBV28 and TRBJ2-2, reads DVKVTQSSRYLVKRTGEKVFLECVQDMDHENMFWYRQDPGLGLRLIYFSYDVKMKEKGDIPEGYSVSREKKERFSLILESASTNQTSMYLCASRLAGQNTGELFFGEGSRLTVL.

This clone was recorded only once. V is TRBV6-1 and J is TRBJ2-7; 11 bases align to TRBD2. The germline gives CDR1 MNHNS, CDR2 SASEGT. V lost 5 bases and J lost 5; bases outside the gene matches: 8. CDR3 length: 15 residues. The DNA of the CDR3 is TGTGCCAGCAGTCAAAATCTAGCGGGAGGAAACGAGCAGTACTTC. Its translation is CASSQNLAGGNEQYF.

The sample holds a few counts of this clone. The rearrangement links TRBV27 to TRBJ2-7, with a possible D match to TRBD2 (6 bases). The germline CDR1 and CDR2 sequences are MNHEY and SMNVEV (reference sequence). The CDR3 length is 13 residues. V lost 5 bases, J lost 9 bases, and 17 bases lay in between. CDR3 loop: CASSLRGLAGQYF. The CDR3 nucleotides read TGTGCCAGCAGTCTCCGGGGACTCGCAGGGCAGTACTTC.

The chain's CDR3 is CASSHGDRASYEQYF. DNA for the CDR3: TGTGCCAGCTCACACGGGGACAGGGCATCCTACGAGCAGTACTTC. V gene TRBV18 combines with J gene TRBJ2-7, with 9 bases that match TRBD1. The V gene's germline CDR1 is KGHSH and CDR2 LQKENI. V lost 4 bases, J lost 1 base, and 5 bases stayed unmatched. This CDR3 is 15 amino acids long.